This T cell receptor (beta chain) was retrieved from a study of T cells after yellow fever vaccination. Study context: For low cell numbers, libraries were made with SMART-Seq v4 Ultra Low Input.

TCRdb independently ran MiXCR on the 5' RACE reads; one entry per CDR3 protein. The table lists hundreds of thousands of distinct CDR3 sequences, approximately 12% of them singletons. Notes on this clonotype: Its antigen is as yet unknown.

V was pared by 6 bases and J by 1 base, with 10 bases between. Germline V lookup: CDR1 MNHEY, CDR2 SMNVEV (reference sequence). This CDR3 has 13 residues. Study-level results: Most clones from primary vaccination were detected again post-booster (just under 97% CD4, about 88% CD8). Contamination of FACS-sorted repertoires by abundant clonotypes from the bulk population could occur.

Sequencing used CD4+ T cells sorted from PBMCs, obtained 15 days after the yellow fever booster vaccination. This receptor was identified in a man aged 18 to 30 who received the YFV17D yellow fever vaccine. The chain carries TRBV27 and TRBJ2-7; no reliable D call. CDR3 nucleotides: TGTGCCAGCAGCCCAGCCGGTTCCTACGAGCAGTACTTC. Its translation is CASSPAGSYEQYF.